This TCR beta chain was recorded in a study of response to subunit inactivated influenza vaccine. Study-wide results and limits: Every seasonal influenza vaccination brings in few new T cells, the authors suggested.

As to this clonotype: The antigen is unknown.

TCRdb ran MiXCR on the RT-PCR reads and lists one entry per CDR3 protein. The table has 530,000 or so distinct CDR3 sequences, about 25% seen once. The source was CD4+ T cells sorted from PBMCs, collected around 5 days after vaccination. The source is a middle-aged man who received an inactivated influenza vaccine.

The CDR3, as DNA: TGCAGCGCACTGTTGACGGGAGATGCCGGGGAGCTGTTTTTT. Translating it yields CSALLTGDAGELFF. The rearrangement joins TRBV29-1 to TRBJ2-2; a weak D match, TRBD2 (6 bases). Deletions cut 7 bases from V and 6 bases from J, with 18 bases between. The CDR3 extends over 14 amino acids. Germline CDR1 is SQVTM and CDR2 is ANQGSEA.